These 13 T cell receptor beta chains originate from one sample sequenced in a study of patients and donors after allogeneic stem cell transplantation. TCRdb reprocessed the RT-PCR reads with MiXCR, giving one entry per CDR3 protein. The table shows approximately 430,000 distinct CDR3 sequences, with approximately 16% occurring only once. Specimen: blood, either unsorted or a sorted T cell fraction (not recorded which). Every receptor here comes from a human donor who was either an allogeneic HSCT recipient or a stem cell or donor lymphocyte infusion donor (not recorded which). It is not recorded whose cells these are; they may come from a transplant donor.

V and J are TRBV4-3 and TRBJ2-1; D uncertain. The V gene lost 2 bases and the J gene lost 3 bases, with 11 bases spanning the gap. In germline, CDR1 is LGHNA, CDR2 YSLEER. CDR3 length: 15 amino acids. The CDR3 DNA reads as TGCGCCAGCAGCCAACAAAATAGGAACTACAATGAGCAGTTCTTC. Translating it yields CASSQQNRNYNEQFF.

This clonotype was seen more than once but under ten times. The chain uses TRBV12-3 or TRBV12-4 and TRBJ2-7; D tentatively reads TRBD1 or TRBD2 (6 bases each). This CDR3 is 15 amino acids long. With 1 base removed from V and 4 bases from J, the gap between germline ends came to 14 bases. The CDR3 is CASSLGGAQFYEQYF. As DNA, the CDR3 is TGTGCCAGCAGTTTAGGGGGGGCGCAGTTTTACGAGCAGTACTTC.

There are a few counts of this clonotype. V is TRBV7-9 and J is TRBJ1-1; D is possibly TRBD1 (5 bases). The V gene lost 5 bases and the J gene lost 1 base, with 14 bases spanning the gap. The germline gives CDR1 SEHNR, CDR2 FQNEAQ (reference sequence). The CDR3 has 15 amino acids. Written as DNA, the CDR3 is TGTGCCAGCAGCCCCCCGACAGAGGGGAACACTGAAGCTTTCTTT. Encoded protein: CASSPPTEGNTEAFF.

This clonotype was seen once. V gene TRBV20-1 combines with J gene TRBJ1-1; D is ambiguous. Per the germline V gene, CDR1 is DFQATT and CDR2 is SNEGSKA (reference sequence). This CDR3 is 15 amino acids long. V was trimmed by 6 bases and J by 3 bases, leaving 20 bases between them. CDR3 amino acids: CSARQPGRTYTEAFF. The CDR3 nucleotides read TGCAGTGCCCGGCAGCCTGGCCGAACTTACACTGAAGCTTTCTTT.

Here the CDR3 reads CASSLTYDRGGARDTQYF. Written as DNA, the CDR3 is TGTGCCAGCAGCTTGACGTACGATAGGGGGGGGGCCAGGGATACGCAGTATTTT. The J gene is TRBJ2-3, the V gene TRBV11-2, with D perhaps matching TRBD2 (7 bases). Germline CDR1 and CDR2: SGHAT and FQNNGV. The V and J ends lost 3 bases and 6 bases respectively, with 25 bases between them. This CDR3 comprises 18 residues.

This clonotype has just a few counts. This rearrangement joins TRBV20-1 to TRBJ1-1; D not certain. This CDR3 is 12 amino acids long. Germline lookup yields CDR1 DFQATT and CDR2 SNEGSKA (reference sequence). Trimming cost V 7 bases and J 4 bases, with 13 bases left between them. The CDR3 protein is CSDKGVRTEAFF. CDR3 in DNA: TGCAGTGATAAGGGTGTCCGCACTGAAGCTTTCTTT.

This sequence joins TRBV20-1 and TRBJ1-1, with 8 bases lining up with TRBD1. The CDR3 sequence is 12 residues long. Germline-derived CDR1 and CDR2 are DFQATT and SNEGSKA (reference sequence). J was trimmed by 5 bases and V by 5 bases; bases with no gene match: 4. CDR3: CSAQTGGTEAFF. The CDR3 nucleotides read TGCAGTGCTCAAACAGGGGGGACTGAAGCTTTCTTT.

This chain connects TRBV29-1 to TRBJ2-7; no clear D. V lost 0 bases, J lost 6 bases, and 9 bases lay in between. The CDR3 covers 12 residues. CDR1 is SQVTM, CDR2 ANQGSEA, per germline. The CDR3 here is CSVEENRAEQYF. The DNA of the CDR3 is TGCAGCGTTGAAGAAAACCGGGCCGAGCAGTACTTC.

In this sample, this clonotype turned up many times. The chain uses TRBV14 and TRBJ2-7, with 11 positions matching TRBD1. V lost 0 bases to trimming and J lost 3 bases; unmatched junction nucleotides: 4. The CDR3 contains 16 residues. Looked up from germline, CDR1 is SGHDN and CDR2 is FVKESK. This CDR3 reads CASSQDPGTGGYEQYF. CDR3 in DNA: TGTGCCAGCAGCCAAGATCCCGGGACAGGGGGCTACGAGCAGTACTTC.

V and J are TRBV5-1 and TRBJ2-5, with TRBD2 matching 10 bases. The CDR3 sequence is 15 residues long. J was trimmed by 1 base and V by 6 bases; bases with no gene match: 6. Per the germline V gene, CDR1 is SGHRS and CDR2 is YFSETQ. This CDR3 is CASKERGGIQETQYF. CDR3 nucleotides: TGCGCCAGCAAAGAGCGGGGGGGCATCCAAGAGACCCAGTACTTC. Supplemented by reference TRBV5-1 and TRBJ2-5, the full variable domain reads KAGVTQTPRYLIKTRGQQVTLSCSPISGHRSVSWYQQTPGQGLQFLFEYFSETQRNKGNFPGRFSGRQFSNSRSEMNVSTLELGDSALYLCASKERGGIQETQYFGPGTRLLVL.

This clonotype came up a few times. This rearrangement joins TRBV4-1 to TRBJ2-7, with 9 positions matching TRBD2. V was clipped by 4 bases and J by 2 bases; unmatched bases: 6. The CDR3 is made up of 15 amino acids. Germline V gene data show CDR1 as MGHRA and CDR2 as YSYEKL. The CDR3 here is CASSPPSGTTYEQYF. DNA for the CDR3: TGCGCCAGCAGCCCCCCTAGCGGGACTACCTACGAGCAGTACTTC.

V usage is TRBV15 and J usage is TRBJ1-5; D remains ambiguous. Germline CDR1 is LNHNV and CDR2 is YYDKDF (reference sequence). With 1 base removed from V and 0 bases from J, the gap between germline ends came to 7 bases. This CDR3 has 15 amino acids. The CDR3 loop is CATSRGRYSNQPQHF. CDR3 bases: TGTGCCACCAGCAGAGGTCGGTATAGCAATCAGCCCCAGCATTTT. Filled out from reference TRBV15 and TRBJ1-5, the complete variable domain reads DAMVIQNPRYQVTQFGKPVTLSCSQTLNHNVMYWYQQKSSQAPKLLFHYYDKDFNNEADTPDNFQSRRPNTSFCFLDIRSPGLGDTAMYLCATSRGRYSNQPQHFGDGTRLSIL.

The sample holds a few counts of this clonotype. The V and J genes are TRBV4-3 and TRBJ1-6; 8 bases line up with TRBD1. The CDR3 has 20 amino acids. The germline V gene encodes CDR1 LGHNA and CDR2 YSLEER. With 0 bases clipped from V and 1 base from J, the junction kept 11 bases outside the gene matches. CDR3 protein: CASSQDPTGVLVSYNSPLHF. The CDR3 bases are TGCGCCAGCAGCCAAGACCCGACAGGGGTATTGGTTTCCTATAATTCACCCCTCCACTTT.